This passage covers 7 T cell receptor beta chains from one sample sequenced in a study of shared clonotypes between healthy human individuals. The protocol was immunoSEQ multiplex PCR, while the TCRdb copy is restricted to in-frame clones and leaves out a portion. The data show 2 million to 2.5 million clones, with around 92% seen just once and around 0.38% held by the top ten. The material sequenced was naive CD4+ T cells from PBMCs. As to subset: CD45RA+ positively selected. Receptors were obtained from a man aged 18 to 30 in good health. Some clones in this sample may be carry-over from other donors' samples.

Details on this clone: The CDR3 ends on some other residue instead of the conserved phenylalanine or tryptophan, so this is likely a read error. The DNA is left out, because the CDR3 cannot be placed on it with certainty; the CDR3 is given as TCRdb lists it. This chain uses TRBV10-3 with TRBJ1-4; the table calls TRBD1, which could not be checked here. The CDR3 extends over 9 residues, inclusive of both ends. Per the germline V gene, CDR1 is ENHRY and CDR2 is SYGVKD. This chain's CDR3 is CAIMDRGLA.

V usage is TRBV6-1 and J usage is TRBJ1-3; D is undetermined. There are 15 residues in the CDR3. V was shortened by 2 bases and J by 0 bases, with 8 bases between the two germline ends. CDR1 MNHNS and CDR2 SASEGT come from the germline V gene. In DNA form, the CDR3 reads TGTGCCAGCAGTGAAAATCTGATCTCTGGAAACACCATATATTTT. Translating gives CASSENLISGNTIYF.

The DNA for the CDR3 is TGTGCCAGCAGCTTGGAGAGGAGGGAAGATGAAAAACTGTTTTTT. This gives the protein CASSLERREDEKLFF. The genes are TRBV5-6 and TRBJ1-4, with no clear D. The V end lost 0 bases, the J end lost 6 bases, and 12 bases lay between the germline ends. Germline CDR1 SGHDT, CDR2 YYEEEE. CDR3 length: 15 amino acids.

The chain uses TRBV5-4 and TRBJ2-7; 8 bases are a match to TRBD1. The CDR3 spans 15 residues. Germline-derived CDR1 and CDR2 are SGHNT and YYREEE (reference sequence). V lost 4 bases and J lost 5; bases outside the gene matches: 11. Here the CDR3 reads CASSTRTGKSHEQYF. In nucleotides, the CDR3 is TGTGCCAGCAGCACCCGGACAGGGAAGTCCCACGAGCAGTACTTC.

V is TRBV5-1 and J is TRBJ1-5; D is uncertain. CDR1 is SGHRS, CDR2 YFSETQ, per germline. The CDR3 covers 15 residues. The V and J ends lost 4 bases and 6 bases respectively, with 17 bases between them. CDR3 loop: CASSPRPGLSQPQHF. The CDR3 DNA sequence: TGCGCCAGCAGCCCGCGGCCTGGTCTCTCTCAGCCCCAGCATTTT.

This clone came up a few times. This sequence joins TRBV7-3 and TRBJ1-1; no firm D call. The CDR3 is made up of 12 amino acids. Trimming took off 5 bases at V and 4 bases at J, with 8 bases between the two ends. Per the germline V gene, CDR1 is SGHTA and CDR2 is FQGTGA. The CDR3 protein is CASSKVGTEAFF. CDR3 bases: TGTGCCAGCAGCAAGGTGGGCACTGAAGCTTTCTTT. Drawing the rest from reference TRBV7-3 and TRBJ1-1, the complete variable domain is GAGVSQTPSNKVTEKGKYVELRCDPISGHTALYWYRQSLGQGPEFLIYFQGTGAADDSGLPNDRFFAVRPEGSVSTLKIQRTERGDSAVYLCASSKVGTEAFFGQGTRLTVV.

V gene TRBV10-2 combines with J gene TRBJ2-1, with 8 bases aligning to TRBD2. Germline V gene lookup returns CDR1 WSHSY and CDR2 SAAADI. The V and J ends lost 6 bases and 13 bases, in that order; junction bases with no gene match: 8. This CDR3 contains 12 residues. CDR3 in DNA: TGCGCCAGCAGAGGGCTAGCGGGTCGCCAGTTCTTC. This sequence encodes CASRGLAGRQFF.